One and the same sample provided the 30 T cell receptor beta chains below, sequenced in a study of blood T cell repertoires in COVID-19. The table came from immunoSEQ multiplex PCR; TCRdb's copy has only in-frame clones and leaves some out. The table shows 300,000 to 400,000 clones, with roughly 90% occurring only once. The sample taken for sequencing was peripheral blood. These TCRs come from a woman aged 30 to 39 with COVID-19, enrolled during active disease.

V and J are TRBV27 and TRBJ1-1, with 8 bases that match TRBD1. The CDR3 contains 13 residues. Germline V CDR1 and CDR2: MNHEY, SMNVEV (reference sequence). The trim removed 7 bases at V and 5 bases at J, leaving 6 bases unmatched. The CDR3 nucleotides are TGTGCCAGCAAACTTACAGGGGGGACTGAAGCTTTCTTT. The encoded protein is CASKLTGGTEAFF.

This chain uses TRBV5-1 with TRBJ1-6; 10 bases are shared with TRBD1. The CDR3 has 14 residues. J lost 10 bases, V lost 4 bases, and 5 bases had no gene match. CDR1 is SGHRS, CDR2 YFSETQ, per germline. CDR3 nucleotides: TGCGCCAGCAGCCCGACAGGGGGCGGCTCACCCCTCCACTTT. The encoded protein is CASSPTGGGSPLHF.

In its sample, this clone was seen once. The chain carries TRBV11-2 and TRBJ2-1; TRBD2 matches 8 bases. Germline assignment: CDR1 SGHAT and CDR2 FQNNGV. The CDR3 covers 16 residues. V was clipped by 5 bases and J by 9 bases; unmatched bases: 15. The CDR3 region has the DNA TGTGCCAGCAGCGCCACCGTGAGCGGGAGTATATTTGAGCAGTTCTTC. Residues: CASSATVSGSIFEQFF.

The chain combines TRBV28 with TRBJ2-2; TRBD1 aligns across 7 bases. The V gene's germline CDR1 is MDHEN and CDR2 SYDVKM. CDR3 length: 14 residues. J lost 5 bases, V lost 7 bases, and 7 bases had no gene match. The CDR3 loop reads CASNPTGVTGELFF. For the CDR3, the DNA is TGTGCCAGCAATCCCACAGGGGTGACCGGGGAGCTGTTTTTT. Full variable domain (missing parts from reference TRBV28 and TRBJ2-2): DVKVTQSSRYLVKRTGEKVFLECVQDMDHENMFWYRQDPGLGLRLIYFSYDVKMKEKGDIPEGYSVSREKKERFSLILESASTNQTSMYLCASNPTGVTGELFFGEGSRLTVL.

The CDR3 DNA sequence: TGTGCCAGCAGCTCCGGGATACTCGCTGGAAACACCATATATTTT. Translating it yields CASSSGILAGNTIYF. This chain links TRBV7-8 with TRBJ1-3, with no clear D. Germline V CDR1 and CDR2: SGHVS, FQNEAQ. V lost 4 bases to trimming and J lost 2 bases, with 12 bases between them. The CDR3 loop spans 15 amino acids.

This clone appeared a single time. The CDR3 coding sequence is TGTGCCAGCAGCCCCCTACAGGGGGCGGCTGAAGCTTTCTTT. It specifies CASSPLQGAAEAFF. This chain links TRBV9 with TRBJ1-1; 9 bases agree with TRBD1. CDR1 and CDR2 from the germline V gene are SGDLS and YYNGEE. CDR3 length: 14 amino acids. Trimming cost V 4 bases and J 6 bases; bases outside gene matches: 7.

The chain combines TRBV5-4 with TRBJ2-1, with 12 bases fitting TRBD2. Germline V lookup: CDR1 SGHNT, CDR2 YYREEE (reference sequence). There are 15 residues in the CDR3. V was clipped by 4 bases and J by 7 bases; unmatched bases: 6. The CDR3 DNA reads as TGTGCCAGCAGCACACCGGGACTAGCGGGTAATGAGCAGTTCTTC. It encodes CASSTPGLAGNEQFF.

This chain uses TRBV6-5 with TRBJ1-4; tentatively, D is TRBD1 (5 bases). The CDR3 consists of 11 residues. V lost 11 bases to trimming and J lost 8 bases, with 12 bases between them. The germline V gene encodes CDR1 MNHEY and CDR2 SVGAGI. CDR3 loop: CASGFREKLFF. CDR3 DNA: TGTGCCTCAGGGTTTCGGGAAAAACTGTTTTTT.

CDR3 nucleotides: TGTGCCATCAGTGATGAAGGGGAAGGAAAACTGTTTTTT. Protein product: CAISDEGEGKLFF. This chain uses TRBV10-3 with TRBJ1-4; a possible D gene is TRBD1 (5 bases). The CDR3 runs to 13 residues. V was shortened by 3 bases and J by 10 bases, with 12 bases between the two germline ends. Germline-derived CDR1 and CDR2 are ENHRY and SYGVKD.

In this sample, this clone turned up a few times. The CDR3 loop reads CASEQGSGNTIYF. The CDR3 nucleotides are TGTGCCAGCGAGCAGGGTTCTGGAAACACCATATATTTT. V and J are TRBV12-3 or TRBV12-4 and TRBJ1-3; perhaps TRBD1 as D (5 bases). The CDR3 runs to 13 residues. The V end was cut by 8 bases, the J end by 1 base, with 9 bases between.

This clone was observed a single time. The sample carries other DNA sequences with the same CDR3. This chain links TRBV10-1 with TRBJ2-5, with 7 bases that match TRBD2. J lost 5 bases, V lost 0 bases, and 0 bases had no gene match. There are 13 residues in the CDR3. The germline CDR1 and CDR2 sequences are WNHNN and SYGVQD (reference sequence). The CDR3 region has the DNA TGCGCCAGCAGTGAGTCCGGGGGGGAGACCCAGTACTTC. Protein: CASSESGGETQYF.

The chain carries TRBV30 and TRBJ1-1, with D hard to call. This CDR3 has 16 amino acids. Trimming shortened V by 0 bases and J by 1 base, and 15 bases separated the two germline ends. The germline gives CDR1 GTSNPN, CDR2 SVGIG (reference sequence). CDR3 region: CAWSVRWSLGNTEAFF. The CDR3 bases are TGTGCCTGGAGTGTAAGGTGGAGTCTTGGGAACACTGAAGCTTTCTTT.

The chain carries TRBV11-2 and TRBJ1-2, with TRBD1 matching 7 bases. Looked up from germline, CDR1 is SGHAT and CDR2 is FQNNGV. The CDR3 contains 13 residues. V lost 5 bases to trimming and J lost 2 bases; unmatched junction nucleotides: 2. CDR3 protein: CASSPDRNYGYTF. The CDR3 DNA is TGTGCCAGCAGCCCGGACAGGAACTATGGCTACACCTTC.

This chain joins TRBV28 and TRBJ2-7; 9 nucleotides line up with TRBD1. Per germline, CDR1 MDHEN and CDR2 SYDVKM. The CDR3 is 15 residues long. J lost 3 bases, V lost 6 bases, and 9 bases had no gene match. This chain's CDR3 is CASSPPGQGDYEQYF. The DNA of the CDR3 is TGTGCCAGCAGCCCACCGGGACAGGGCGACTACGAGCAGTACTTC.

The J gene is TRBJ2-2, the V gene TRBV19, with 8 nucleotides matching TRBD1. Germline assignment: CDR1 LNHDA and CDR2 SQIVND (reference sequence). V gave up 6 bases and J gave up 4 bases; unmatched junction bases: 4. CDR3 length equals 14 residues. The CDR3 coding sequence is TGTGCCAGTAGATCGACAGGGGCCACCGGGGAGCTGTTTTTT. It specifies CASRSTGATGELFF.

This clone was detected once. CDR3: CATSDGLAGGPDTQYF. The DNA of the CDR3 is TGTGCCACCAGTGACGGACTAGCGGGAGGGCCAGATACGCAGTATTTT. The chain uses TRBV24-1 and TRBJ2-3; 15 bases fit TRBD2. The CDR3 has 16 residues. Germline-derived CDR1 and CDR2 are KGHDR and SFDVKD. The V and J ends lost 4 bases and 4 bases, in that order; junction bases with no gene match: 2.

The rearrangement uses TRBV5-1 and TRBJ2-3, with 9 bases identical to TRBD2. The CDR3 sequence is 17 residues long. Germline V gene sequence: CDR1 SGHRS, CDR2 YFSETQ. The J segment lost 5 bases and the V segment lost 4 bases, leaving 14 bases of the junction unmatched. CDR3 amino acids: CASSPWSGGGRGDTQYF. The CDR3 DNA sequence: TGCGCCAGCAGCCCCTGGTCGGGGGGCGGGAGGGGAGATACGCAGTATTTT. Supplemented by reference TRBV5-1 and TRBJ2-3, the full variable domain reads KAGVTQTPRYLIKTRGQQVTLSCSPISGHRSVSWYQQTPGQGLQFLFEYFSETQRNKGNFPGRFSGRQFSNSRSEMNVSTLELGDSALYLCASSPWSGGGRGDTQYFGPGTRLTVL.

The CDR3 region has the DNA TGTGCCAGCAGTCCCCTAGCGGGAGGGCCGATGGGCACAGATACGCAGTATTTT. It is translated as CASSPLAGGPMGTDTQYF. V and J are TRBV7-6 and TRBJ2-3, with 12 bases aligning to TRBD2. Germline V gene sequence: CDR1 SGHVS, CDR2 FNYEAQ. V shed 6 bases and J 1 base; nucleotides not matched to a gene: 11. This CDR3 spans 18 amino acids.

J is TRBJ2-7 and V is TRBV5-6, with 10 positions matching TRBD1. V gave up 4 bases and J gave up 2 bases; unmatched junction bases: 6. The CDR3 loop spans 15 amino acids. Per germline, CDR1 SGHDT and CDR2 YYEEEE. The CDR3 here is CASSRPGTGAYEQYF. The CDR3 DNA is TGTGCCAGCAGCCGGCCGGGGACAGGGGCCTACGAGCAGTACTTC.

This clone appeared a few times. At the DNA level, this CDR3 is encoded by other sequences in the same sample as well. The V call is TRBV29-1, the J call TRBJ2-7; 10 positions agree with TRBD2. The trim removed 6 bases at V and 1 base at J, leaving 3 bases unmatched. Germline V gene data show CDR1 as SQVTM and CDR2 as ANQGSEA. This CDR3 is 13 amino acids long. This CDR3 is CSVRTSGSYEQYF. In DNA, the CDR3 is TGCAGCGTGAGGACTAGCGGTTCCTACGAGCAGTACTTC.

The V call is TRBV28, the J call TRBJ2-7; TRBD1 matches at 7 bases. The CDR3 has 14 residues. From germline, CDR1 is MDHEN and CDR2 SYDVKM. Germline trimming cut 8 bases from V and 3 bases from J; bases unmatched to any gene: 10. Written as DNA, the CDR3 is TGTGCCAGCCGAACAGGGGAACGGGGCTACGAGCAGTACTTC. Its protein product is CASRTGERGYEQYF.

The chain has TRBV7-2 and TRBJ1-5, with a weak D call TRBD1 (6 bases). Germline loops: CDR1 SGHTA, CDR2 FQGNSA. With 5 bases removed from V and 6 bases from J, the gap between germline ends came to 17 bases. The length of the CDR3 is 15 residues. The CDR3 DNA is TGTGCCAGCAGCCCCAGGGGCCAGGCTGGTCAGCCCCAGCATTTT. It encodes CASSPRGQAGQPQHF.

The rearrangement uses TRBV5-4 and TRBJ2-7; D remains ambiguous. CDR3 length equals 14 residues. V lost 0 bases and J lost 2, with 9 bases in between. Germline V gene data show CDR1 as SGHNT and CDR2 as YYREEE (reference sequence). CDR3 nucleotide sequence: TGTGCCAGCAGCTTGGACAGCTATACCTACGAGCAGTACTTC. Protein sequence: CASSLDSYTYEQYF. Full variable domain (rest looked up from reference TRBV5-4 and TRBJ2-7): ETGVTQSPTHLIKTRGQQVTLRCSSQSGHNTVSWYQQALGQGPQFIFQYYREEENGRGNFPPRFSGLQFPNYSSELNVNALELDDSALYLCASSLDSYTYEQYFGPGTRLTVT.

The chain combines TRBV3-1 (or the pseudogene TRBV3-2) with TRBJ2-2; 15 positions match TRBD2. From germline, CDR1 is LGHDT and CDR2 YNNKEL (reference sequence). V was clipped by 4 bases and J by 6 bases; unmatched bases: 6. The CDR3 consists of 17 residues. The CDR3 spells CASSPPGLAGGPGELFF. CDR3 sequence (DNA): TGTGCCAGCAGCCCCCCGGGACTAGCGGGAGGCCCCGGGGAGCTGTTTTTT.

The chain links TRBV5-1 to TRBJ1-1, with D perhaps TRBD1 (6 bases). The ends were cut back, 7 bases at V and 2 bases at J, with 12 bases in the middle. In germline, CDR1 is SGHRS, CDR2 YFSETQ. CDR3 length equals 13 residues. CDR3 sequence reads: CASDTGSNTEAFF. The CDR3 bases are TGCGCCAGCGACACAGGGTCAAACACTGAAGCTTTCTTT.

This clone was counted only a few times. The chain joins TRBV9 to TRBJ2-5; maybe TRBD2 (6 bases). This CDR3 comprises 15 residues. Germline V lookup: CDR1 SGDLS, CDR2 YYNGEE. The V end was cut by 1 base, the J end by 3 bases, with 13 bases between. CDR3 sequence reads: CASSVKGTGEETQYF. Written as DNA, the CDR3 is TGTGCCAGCAGCGTAAAGGGGACGGGGGAAGAGACCCAGTACTTC.

This chain uses TRBV6-5 with TRBJ1-2; weak D call: TRBD1 (6 bases). The CDR3 is 14 amino acids. Per germline, CDR1 MNHEY and CDR2 SVGAGI. Deletions cut 7 bases from V and 3 bases from J, with 15 bases between. In DNA, the CDR3 is TGTGCCAGCATCAACAGGGTGTCCGACTATGGCTACACCTTC. This translates into CASINRVSDYGYTF.

This chain uses TRBV3-1 (or the pseudogene TRBV3-2) with TRBJ2-2; 10 positions match TRBD2. The CDR3 contains 15 residues. In germline, CDR1 is LGHDT, CDR2 YNNKEL (reference sequence). J lost 6 bases, V lost 4 bases, and 5 bases had no gene match. The CDR3 reads CASSPGLAAAGELFF. Here the CDR3 DNA reads TGTGCCAGCAGCCCCGGACTAGCGGCCGCCGGGGAGCTGTTTTTT.

The V and J genes are TRBV13 and TRBJ2-7; TRBD2 matches at 9 bases. There are 14 residues in the CDR3. In germline, CDR1 is PRHDT, CDR2 FYEKMQ (reference sequence). V lost 6 bases and J lost 1; bases outside the gene matches: 4. For the CDR3, the DNA is TGTGCCAGCAGTGGACTAGCGAGATCCTACGAGCAGTACTTC. The encoded protein is CASSGLARSYEQYF.

V usage is TRBV6-6 and J usage is TRBJ2-7; 7 bases match TRBD1. The germline CDR1 and CDR2 sequences are MNHNY and SVGAGI (reference sequence). With 2 bases clipped from V and 12 bases from J, the junction kept 7 bases outside the gene matches. The CDR3 sequence is 12 residues long. As DNA, the CDR3 is TGTGCCAGCAGTTACGGGACAGAGAAAGGGTACTTC. It translates to CASSYGTEKGYF.